One T cell receptor beta chain is described in this entry. Its antigen specificity is not known. It has no much larger one-base neighbor in the sample; base qualities were not kept. The data are from a study of cytomegalovirus exposure and HLA in healthy donors (dated by TCRdb to 2016 to 2017). With regard to the full study: According to an earlier analysis of 550 to 700 of the donors, 150 million to 200 million T cells yielded 100 million or so unique TCR beta sequences and around 280 Gb of sequence data. An early release covering some 640 HLA-typed donors comprised about 310 gigabases of sequencing data and tens of millions of unique TCR sequences. Of the 350 to 450 genotyped donors, less than 85% were placed in the genetic ancestry cluster associated with self-reported Caucasian donors. The study aimed to test whether signatures of past pathogen exposure could be identified by cataloging public T cell receptors. The study used immunosequencing to profile the T cell repertoires of approximately 630 subjects and linked those repertoires to cytomegalovirus serostatus. Along with the roughly 710-subject first cohort, a separate validation cohort of 120 different subjects was used. The study combined high-throughput TCR immunosequencing, statistical association of individual TCRs with disease status, and machine learning to predict cytomegalovirus infection status. A later analysis re-examined previously published TCR beta repertoires from around 670 donors and added high-resolution HLA genotyping to investigate patterns of TCR occurrence. The later analysis used no new phenotypic data to find candidate immune exposures, relying instead on TCR beta sequences and their occurrence across donors. An earlier analysis of approximately 640 of the donors applied high-throughput TCR beta sequencing to assess whether each TCR beta V gene segment acted as functional or pseudogenic. Alongside the repertoire data, information on donor age, sex, ethnicity and CMV serostatus was compiled. In a later genetic analysis, genome-wide SNP genotypes for about three fifths of the roughly 670 donors were used, and that subset was treated as a discovery cohort. Every repertoire in the discovery cohort had been generated on one and the same sequencing platform. Class I and class II HLA loci were covered by the typing at four-digit resolution. Typing coverage differed by locus: A, B, C, DRB1 and DQB1 were typed in about 620-640 donors, DQA1 in approximately 520, DPA1 in around 600, and DPB1 in 450 to 480. Several DR-DQ haplotypes were treated as single units for association and clustering because of strong linkage in the cohort. Among 300 to 500 genotyped donors of the cohort, an average of roughly 230,000 unique TCR beta nucleotide sequences was sequenced per donor, of which 15% to 20% were non-productive.

The library came from the immunoSEQ multiplex PCR assay. The multiplex PCR relied on a mix of 60 forward primers for TCR Vbeta segments and 13 reverse primers for TCR Jbeta segments. The CDR3 region of rearranged TCR beta genes was amplified from genomic DNA by a multiplex PCR assay. Amplified TCR beta libraries were sequenced as 87-base-pair reads on the Illumina HiSeq System. The authors' analysis ran thus. In a later analysis, about 80 million unique TCR beta chains were counted across the roughly 700 repertoires, and roughly 11 million of these chains were shared by at least two donors. Raw reads were error-corrected and collapsed into unique sequences with a nearest-neighbor algorithm that merged closely related sequences to remove PCR and sequencing errors. V, D and J gene segments were assigned by aligning CDR3 sequences to IMGT reference sequences. For a sequence to be retained, a match of at least six nucleotides was required to both a V gene segment and a J gene segment. Rearrangements were classified as productive when the CDR3 lacked stop codons and remained in frame with V and J, and all other rearrangements were classified as non-productive. CDR3 was defined by IMGT convention, running from the second conserved V-encoded cysteine to the conserved J-encoded phenylalanine. In an earlier analysis of just under 600 of the donors, sequences lacking an unambiguous match to a single V gene segment were excluded. In an earlier analysis of approximately 560 of the donors, a V segment was called functional when productive rearrangements were above 56.7%, and segregating when the standard deviation between donors exceeded 5%. A statistical classification framework was built to diagnose cytomegalovirus status from the catalog of TCR beta chain sequences. In a later analysis, TCR nucleotide sequences were compared against IMGT/GENE-DB human TR gene sequences so that V and J genes could be assigned. Using the TCRdist pipeline, a later analysis assigned CDR3 sequences along with most-parsimonious VDJ recombination scenarios. In a later analysis, every TCR beta chain was defined by the combination of its CDR3 amino acid sequence and its V-gene family, and reads without a unique V-gene family were dropped. To address suspected cross-contamination and a sequencing artifact, a later analysis removed approximately 600 highly shared, low-generation-probability nucleotide sequences. In a later analysis, a clonal expansion index for each public chain was calculated from normalized within-repertoire ranks of inferred template counts. Generation probabilities in a later analysis came from a VDJ recombination model fitted to out-of-frame rearrangements, and those results were checked against IGoR. In a later analysis, TCR-TCR, TCR-HLA and TCR-CMV co-occurrence was scored with hypergeometric tests, and a repertoire-size bias correction was applied to TCR pairs. False discovery rates were estimated in a later analysis by permuting HLA or CMV assignments 20 times. In a later analysis, co-occurring TCRs were grouped using DBSCAN, and TCRdist sequence similarity was added for clustering within HLA-allele-positive subsets. For co-occurrence clustering, repertoires with fewer than 30,000 or more than 120,000 public chains were excluded, along with roughly five repertoires with anomalous nucleotide sharing. The table comes from immuneACCESS by way of TCRdb, which keeps in-frame sequences with V and J called. Part of the clones is missing from these tables; in studies checked, under half for an unresolved V gene and the rest for unknown reasons. V and J calls and clone size are as listed in that table; D and trimming were resolved from the DNA. The sample profile shows some 150,000 clones; roughly three fifths of them were found once. The ten largest clones capture 2% to 2.5% of the sample.

The research as a whole found: According to a later analysis, most CMV-associated TCR beta chains appeared to be HLA-restricted, and the HLA associations seemed to be driven largely by CMV exposure. A group of highly shared sequence variants was considered likely to be a technical artifact of the sequencing pipeline. While some public TCRs were present in many individuals, most TCR sequences turned up only very rarely across donors. Some IMGT-functional V segments, including TRBV6-2 and TRBV6-3, could not be distinguished by the 87-base-pair reads and were therefore excluded. Three of the identified cytomegalovirus-associated TCR beta chains were confirmed in vitro to be specific for cytomegalovirus antigens. Linkage disequilibrium might explain the correlated functional status among segregating V segments, but an unknown experimental factor could not be ruled out. Because some donors lacked HLA typing at each locus, the association tests relied only on the typed subset. An association between a missense DCLRE1C variant and V-gene and J-gene trimming of TCR beta chains was found in a later genetic analysis and replicated in an independent cohort. Roughly uniform sequencing depth across donors was assumed in presence/absence analyses, although this assumption may not hold. A later analysis reported that several top co-occurrence clusters appeared linked to parvovirus B19, influenza, CMV and Epstein-Barr virus. In a later analysis, HLA-associated TCR beta chains showed more clonal expansion and lower generation probabilities than non-associated chains that were equally common. In an earlier analysis of 587 of the donors, most TCR beta V segments appeared in productive rearrangements about 87% or about 30% of the time, broadly matching IMGT annotations. The authors suggested that the approach could potentially be extended to other disease states and immunological phenotypes. In a later analysis, around 17,000 TCR beta sequences were associated with specific HLA alleles at a false discovery rate of 0.05. According to a later analysis, TCR association rates differed among HLA loci, with DRB1 alleles showing the most associated TCRs and HLA-C alleles showing the fewest. Immune exposure information for the cohort was limited to CMV serostatus. Assigning TCR associations to individual alleles was difficult when HLA alleles, especially DR and DQ, strongly co-occurred. A total of roughly 160 TCR beta chains were listed by the study as associated with cytomegalovirus. This cohort had only TCR beta chains sequenced, and the lack of alpha or paired-chain data limited which features could be detected. The classifier was reported to diagnose cytomegalovirus status with high specificity and sensitivity in both the original cohort and the validation cohort. According to a later genetic analysis, donors in an Asian-associated ancestry cluster had fewer N-insertions in productive TCRs than the approximately 650-donor mean. Because counts were too low, about 18 rarely observed V segments, including chromosome 9 orphons, were excluded from the earlier analysis of fewer than 650 of the donors. A further reported finding was that TCR beta sequences accurately predicted the HLA-A and HLA-B alleles for most subjects in the first cohort.

The cohort consisted of approximately 690 healthy bone marrow donors. All cohort members were sampled while nominally healthy, although unrecorded immune exposures were likely present. The donor tested CMV seronegative, placing the donor among the 350 or so seronegative members of the cohort. Each donor provided a peripheral blood sample, and peripheral blood mononuclear cells were used for TCR beta sequencing. The Qiagen DNeasy Blood Extraction Kit was used to extract genomic DNA from the blood cell samples. Trimming removed 3 bases from V and 0 bases from J, leaving 12 bases between the germline ends. The CDR3 goes from the cysteine to the phenylalanine over 15 residues. Only the CDR3 DNA is retained, 45 bases long and in frame from the first base. In the germline V gene (reference sequence), CDR1 corresponds to SEHNR and CDR2 to FQNEAQ.

Sequenced input: PBMCs. This clonotype was obtained from a woman aged 40 to 50 in good health and CMV-seronegative. The chain joins TRBV7-9 to TRBJ2-7; D gene: possibly TRBD1, on 6 matching bases. The base sequence is TGTGCCAGCAGCTTCGCCGGGGACAACTCCTACGAGCAGTACTTC. The translation is CASSFAGDNSYEQYF. When the CDR3 is completed using the reference TRBV7-9 and TRBJ2-7 genes on either side, the full variable domain is DTGVSQNPRHKITKRGQNVTFRCDPISEHNRLYWYRQTLGQGPEFLTYFQNEAQLEKSRLLSDRFSAERPKGSFSTLEIQRTEQGDSAMYLCASSFAGDNSYEQYFGPGTRLTVT.